The 2 T cell receptor beta chains presented below share a single source sample, sequenced in a study of control samples from healthy donors and cancer patients. Clones were read by immunoSEQ multiplex PCR, and TCRdb kept only the in-frame ones, dropping some. The profile shows approximately 94,000 clones, approximately 88% of them singletons. Sequenced: PBMCs. The origin of the receptors is a man in his 70s with lung cancer.

V gene TRBV19 combines with J gene TRBJ1-6, with TRBD1 matching 8 bases. The CDR3 contains 17 residues. V was pared by 3 bases and J by 7 bases, with 11 bases of the junction left unmatched. The germline V gene encodes CDR1 LNHDA and CDR2 SQIVND (reference sequence). The CDR3 loop reads CASSIAGTGVRNSPLHF. The CDR3 coding sequence is TGTGCCAGTAGTATCGCCGGGACAGGCGTCAGGAATTCACCCCTCCACTTT.

V usage is TRBV7-2 and J usage is TRBJ1-4; 10 bases match TRBD1. The CDR3 runs to 17 residues. Germline CDR1 SGHTA, CDR2 FQGNSA. V lost 4 bases to trimming and J lost 6 bases; unmatched junction nucleotides: 11. The CDR3 here is CASSSIQTGTGDEKLFF. The CDR3, as DNA: TGTGCCAGCAGCTCGATACAAACCGGGACAGGGGATGAAAAACTGTTTTTT.